This record covers a single T cell receptor beta chain. Its specificity is not known. The table came from immunoSEQ multiplex PCR; TCRdb's copy has only in-frame clones and leaves some out. This table holds 80,000 to 100,000 clones, about 86% found once. These data are taken from a study of T cell responses to AZD1222 COVID-19 vaccine. Findings and limits, study-wide: Of spike-specific TCRs, nearly half reportedly target regions left unmutated in variants. AZD1222 recipients seropositive at baseline numbered only five to seven.

The V gene's germline CDR1 is SQVTM and CDR2 ANQGSEA. The CDR3 spans 14 residues. V lost 3 bases and J lost 0, with 11 bases in between. Source: peripheral blood, taken 28 days after the second AZD1222 dose. The source is an adult who received the AZD1222 COVID-19 vaccine. This chain joins TRBV29-1 and TRBJ1-2; the D is unclear. The CDR3 DNA is TGCAGCGTTGAGGTGGGCCCAGCTAACTATGGCTACACCTTC. It encodes CSVEVGPANYGYTF.